Each of the 23 T cell receptor beta chains below was sequenced from the same sample in a study of human T cells and chemical hapten exposure (dated by TCRdb to the early 2020s). Library preparation used RACE. The reads were generated on a NextSeq 500. TCRdb passed the public sequencing reads through fastp at Q25 and MiXCR, retaining productive beta sequences. Here each entry gathers all rows of one CDR3 protein and keeps the most common genes and DNA. This sample lists some 120,000 distinct CDR3 sequences; around 10% were detected once. The ten largest clones add up to approximately 1.5% of the sample. The sample's time point label is to be understood as: patch test 1, 2 weeks after DPC sensitization. In light of the paper, this sample's treatment or condition label describes: therapeutic diphenylcyclopropenone sensitization with weekly scalp DPC. Sequencing used whole blood, obtained in connection with sensitization to the hapten diphenylcyclopropenone (DPC). The source is a woman aged 45-59 years with alopecia areata. Some clones in this sample may be carry-over from other donors' samples.

This clonotype appeared once. One end of the junction varies from germline; a read error may be responsible. The gene calls are TRBV12-5 and TRBJ1-3; TRBD1 might be the D (6 bases). This CDR3 has 15 residues. Germline lookup yields CDR1 LGHNT and CDR2 FRNRAP. The CDR3 loop is CAGGLPRGSGNTIYF. Written as DNA, the CDR3 is TGTGCTGGTGGTTTGCCCAGGGGCTCTGGAAACACCATATATTTT. Combining the CDR3 with reference TRBV12-5 and TRBJ1-3 gives the whole variable domain DARVTQTPRHKVTEMGQEVTMRCQPILGHNTVFWYRQTMMQGLELLAYFRNRAPLDDSGMPKDRFSAEMPDATLATLKIQPSEPRDSAVYFCAGGLPRGSGNTIYFGEGSWLTVV.

This sequence joins TRBV5-1 and TRBJ2-7; 8 bases align to TRBD2. V gave up 0 bases and J gave up 7 bases; unmatched junction bases: 9. The CDR3 covers 15 residues. Germline CDR1 and CDR2: SGHRS and YFSETQ. CDR3 coding DNA: TGCGCCAGCAGCTTGGCCCTCCGGACTAGCCTGGAGCAGTACTTC. This gives the protein CASSLALRTSLEQYF.

This clonotype was counted ten times or more. DNA for the CDR3: TGTGCCAGCAGTTTAACTAGCGGGGGATTAGGCAATGAGCAGTTCTTC. Residues: CASSLTSGGLGNEQFF. The V and J genes are TRBV12-3 or TRBV12-4 and TRBJ2-1; 11 nucleotides line up with TRBD2. V lost 2 bases, J lost 6 bases, and 6 bases stayed unmatched. There are 16 residues in the CDR3.

The V call is TRBV28, the J call TRBJ1-2; the D gene is possibly TRBD1 (5 bases). This CDR3 is built from 11 residues. Trimming pared 3 bases from V and 14 bases from J, leaving 13 bases between. Germline assignment: CDR1 MDHEN and CDR2 SYDVKM. The CDR3 DNA reads TGTGCCAGCAGTTTGGGGCCGTCGTTGACCTTC. Residues: CASSLGPSLTF.

This clonotype was found once. A read error is possible here, since a much larger clone lies one base away. V and J are TRBV3-1 and TRBJ1-2; 7 nucleotides align to TRBD1. J was trimmed by 2 bases and V by 4 bases; bases with no gene match: 1. The germline V gene encodes CDR1 LGHDT and CDR2 YNNKEL (reference sequence). The CDR3 is 13 amino acids. For the CDR3, the DNA is TGTGCCAGCAGCCGGGGACAGAACTATGGCTACACCTTC. Protein product: CASSRGQNYGYTF.

The chain links TRBV9 to TRBJ2-2, with 8 bases identical to TRBD2. Trimming at V came to 4 bases and at J to 3 bases, leaving 5 bases not matched to a gene. Germline V lookup: CDR1 SGDLS, CDR2 YYNGEE. This CDR3 comprises 15 residues. DNA of the CDR3: TGTGCCAGCAGCCCGAGACTAGCGTACACCGGGGAGCTGTTTTTT. This gives the protein CASSPRLAYTGELFF.

This clonotype was counted between two and nine times. The rearrangement uses TRBV7-2 and TRBJ1-1; D perhaps matches TRBD1 (5 bases). V was shortened by 3 bases and J by 4 bases, with 12 bases between the two germline ends. The CDR3 loop spans 14 amino acids. Germline-derived CDR1 and CDR2 are SGHTA and FQGNSA. The CDR3 DNA reads as TGTGCCAGCAGCTTCGGGGGTCGGCCCACTGAAGCTTTCTTT. Translating gives CASSFGGRPTEAFF.

There are many counts of this clonotype. The chain recombines TRBV28 with TRBJ1-2, with TRBD1 identical over 10 bases. The CDR3 covers 15 residues. Germline-derived CDR1 and CDR2 are MDHEN and SYDVKM. The trim removed 5 bases at V and 4 bases at J, leaving 7 bases unmatched. The CDR3 loop reads CASSLGTGVSYGYTF. The CDR3 DNA sequence: TGTGCCAGCAGTCTCGGGACAGGGGTATCCTATGGCTACACCTTC.

The chain uses TRBV18 and TRBJ1-5; no definite D call. This CDR3 is built from 14 residues. The V end was cut by 6 bases, the J end by 2 bases, with 11 bases between. Germline CDR1 is KGHSH and CDR2 is LQKENI. DNA for the CDR3: TGTGCCAGCTCGCGCGAGCCGGGCAATCAGCCCCAGCATTTT. Protein sequence: CASSREPGNQPQHF.

This clonotype was picked up many times. This chain uses TRBV18 with TRBJ2-1, with 12 bases that match TRBD2. Germline V CDR1 and CDR2: KGHSH, LQKENI. V lost 3 bases and J lost 6; bases outside the gene matches: 9. The CDR3 loop spans 17 amino acids. CDR3 protein: CASSPTRGLAGINEQFF. DNA for the CDR3: TGTGCCAGCTCACCCACCAGAGGACTAGCGGGAATCAATGAGCAGTTCTTC.

Regarding this clonotype: Being one base from a much bigger clone, this may be a read error. V is TRBV28 and J is TRBJ1-1; 8 nucleotides match TRBD1. J lost 5 bases, V lost 6 bases, and 11 bases had no gene match. Germline CDR1 reads MDHEN; CDR2 reads SYDVKM. The CDR3 extends over 15 amino acids. The CDR3 reads CASRILRTGRTEAFF. The DNA for the CDR3 is TGTGCCAGCAGAATACTAAGGACAGGGCGTACTGAAGCTTTCTTT.

In this sample, this clonotype turned up many times. V is TRBV20-1 and J is TRBJ1-4, with TRBD1 matching 8 bases. Germline lookup yields CDR1 DFQATT and CDR2 SNEGSKA (reference sequence). CDR3 length: 14 amino acids. Unmatched junction bases numbered 11, after V lost 7 bases and J lost 7 bases. CDR3 sequence: CSVLDRAASEKLFF. CDR3 nucleotides: TGCAGTGTCCTGGACAGGGCCGCAAGTGAAAAACTGTTTTTT.

This clonotype has a handful of counts. This chain uses TRBV14 with TRBJ1-6; 7 nucleotides match TRBD1. V shed 1 base and J 7 bases; nucleotides not matched to a gene: 10. The CDR3 has 17 amino acids. Per germline, CDR1 SGHDN and CDR2 FVKESK. The CDR3, as DNA: TGTGCCAGCAGCCAAGGGCCGACAGGGACAAGCAATTCACCCCTCCACTTT. Protein product: CASSQGPTGTSNSPLHF.

The chain joins TRBV7-9 to TRBJ2-3; no clear D. This CDR3 is 14 amino acids long. In germline, CDR1 is SEHNR, CDR2 FQNEAQ (reference sequence). With 7 bases removed from V and 3 bases from J, the gap between germline ends came to 14 bases. The DNA of the CDR3 is TGTGCCAGCAACCTCGGCATATCGACAGATACGCAGTATTTT. Translation: CASNLGISTDTQYF.

This chain uses TRBV4-2 with TRBJ1-4, with 7 positions matching TRBD1. This CDR3 contains 17 residues. CDR1 and CDR2 from the germline V gene are LGHNA and YNFKEQ. J gave up 7 bases and V 0 bases, and 11 bases lay outside the gene matches. In DNA, the CDR3 is TGTGCCAGCAGCCAAGATCGCCAGGGGGTTAGGGGTGAAAAACTGTTTTTT. Its protein is CASSQDRQGVRGEKLFF.

This clonotype has a count of ten or more. The V and J genes are TRBV5-1 and TRBJ2-1; 7 bases are a match to TRBD1. Germline CDR1 reads SGHRS; CDR2 reads YFSETQ. After removal of 4 bases from V and 0 bases from J, the junction contained 7 bases not matched to a gene. The CDR3 is made up of 16 amino acids. DNA for the CDR3: TGCGCCAGCAGCCCCGGACAGGAAAACTCCTACAATGAGCAGTTCTTC. It yields the protein CASSPGQENSYNEQFF. The complete variable domain, with remaining parts taken from reference TRBV5-1 and TRBJ2-1, reads KAGVTQTPRYLIKTRGQQVTLSCSPISGHRSVSWYQQTPGQGLQFLFEYFSETQRNKGNFPGRFSGRQFSNSRSEMNVSTLELGDSALYLCASSPGQENSYNEQFFGPGTRLTVL.

This chain uses TRBV11-2 with TRBJ2-7; D is perhaps TRBD2 (7 bases). V was shortened by 2 bases and J by 5 bases, with 16 bases between the two germline ends. This CDR3 has 15 amino acids. Germline V CDR1 and CDR2: SGHAT, FQNNGV. Written as DNA, the CDR3 is TGTGCCAGCAGCTTAATTATAGTAGGGGGGGACGAGCAGTACTTC. Translating gives CASSLIIVGGDEQYF. Supplemented by reference TRBV11-2 and TRBJ2-7, the full variable domain reads EAGVAQSPRYKIIEKRQSVAFWCNPISGHATLYWYQQILGQGPKLLIQFQNNGVVDDSQLPKDRFSAERLKGVDSTLKIQPAKLEDSAVYLCASSLIIVGGDEQYFGPGTRLTVT.

The gene calls are TRBV6-2 or TRBV6-3 and TRBJ2-2; D remains ambiguous. Trimming cost V 2 bases and J 1 base, with 8 bases left between them. CDR1 and CDR2 from the germline V gene are MNHEY and SVGEGT. The CDR3 extends over 15 amino acids. This CDR3 reads CASSYVLRNTGELFF. The CDR3 bases are TGTGCCAGCAGTTACGTCCTCCGGAACACCGGGGAGCTGTTTTTT.

V gene TRBV7-8 combines with J gene TRBJ1-6; D is undetermined. CDR3 length: 14 residues. Trimming pared 3 bases from V and 7 bases from J, leaving 10 bases between. Germline loops: CDR1 SGHVS, CDR2 FQNEAQ. The CDR3 bases are TGTGCCAGCAGCTTTTACGAAGTGAATTCACCCCTCCACTTT. It specifies CASSFYEVNSPLHF. The variable domain in full, with the rest retrieved from reference TRBV7-8 and TRBJ1-6, is GAGVSQSPRYKVAKRGQDVALRCDPISGHVSLFWYQQALGQGPEFLTYFQNEAQLDKSGLPSDRFFAERPEGSVSTLKIQRTQQEDSAVYLCASSFYEVNSPLHFGNGTRLTVT.

On this clonotype itself: A much larger clone is a single base away; this may be a read error. The chain uses TRBV3-1 and TRBJ2-1; 7 bases match TRBD2. CDR1 is LGHDT and CDR2 is YNNKEL in the germline V gene (reference sequence). The CDR3 loop spans 14 amino acids. This chain's CDR3 is CVSSPGLIYNEQFF. The CDR3, as DNA: TGTGTCAGCAGCCCGGGACTAATCTACAATGAGCAGTTCTTC.

The chain recombines TRBV24-1 with TRBJ2-1; D unclear. The V end lost 4 bases, the J end lost 0 bases, and 9 bases lay between the germline ends. Germline V gene data show CDR1 as KGHDR and CDR2 as SFDVKD. There are 15 residues in the CDR3. The CDR3 spells CATSEVPSSYNEQFF. CDR3 nucleotide sequence: TGTGCCACCAGTGAAGTTCCCAGCTCCTACAATGAGCAGTTCTTC.

This clonotype has ten or more counts. This rearrangement joins TRBV28 to TRBJ1-5; no firm D call. Germline-derived CDR1 and CDR2 are MDHEN and SYDVKM. The CDR3 length is 12 residues. Trimming left V 8 bases short and J 5 bases short, with 10 bases between. CDR3 in DNA: TGTGCCAGCTTCAAAGGAGATCAGCCCCAGCATTTT. It translates to CASFKGDQPQHF.

The table lists this clonotype with a few counts. The V and J genes are TRBV12-3 or TRBV12-4 and TRBJ2-7; D is undetermined. The CDR3 loop spans 15 amino acids. The V gene lost 3 bases and the J gene lost 2 bases, with 14 bases spanning the gap. The CDR3 nucleotides read TGTGCCAGCAGTTTCGCCCGGCGGCAGGCCTACGAGCAGTACTTC. Its translation is CASSFARRQAYEQYF.